This T cell receptor (beta chain) was profiled in a study of CD8+ T cells in alopecia areata. The wider study: Twice daily, treated patients received 5 to 10 mg of oral tofacitinib. Study observations and caveats: Mice showed TCR sharing more clearly than patients did, possibly owing to HLA. Normal scalp had lower clonality than lesional scalp, with alopecia totalis/universalis lesions showing this most strongly.

Isolated RNA was reverse transcribed into cDNA used as the sequencing template. Profiled with immunoSEQ multiplex PCR; TCRdb holds only in-frame clones, not every one. The data contain 110,000 to 150,000 clones, around three fifths of them singletons. Concerning this clone: What it binds is not known.

Cell sorting on a FACSAria was used to separate CD4+ and CD8+ T cells from the PBMCs. The CDR3 totals 15 residues. The V end was cut by 6 bases, the J end by 7 bases, with 16 bases between. The germline V gene encodes CDR1 ENHRY and CDR2 SYGVKD. This chain connects TRBV10-3 to TRBJ1-6; no firm D call. The receptor was derived from a human donor with alopecia areata. The input for sequencing was CD4+ T cells sorted from blood, taken at week 0. DNA of the CDR3: TGTGCCATCAGCCCAGCGGCAGAAGCAAATTCACCCCTCCACTTT. Its protein is CAISPAAEANSPLHF.